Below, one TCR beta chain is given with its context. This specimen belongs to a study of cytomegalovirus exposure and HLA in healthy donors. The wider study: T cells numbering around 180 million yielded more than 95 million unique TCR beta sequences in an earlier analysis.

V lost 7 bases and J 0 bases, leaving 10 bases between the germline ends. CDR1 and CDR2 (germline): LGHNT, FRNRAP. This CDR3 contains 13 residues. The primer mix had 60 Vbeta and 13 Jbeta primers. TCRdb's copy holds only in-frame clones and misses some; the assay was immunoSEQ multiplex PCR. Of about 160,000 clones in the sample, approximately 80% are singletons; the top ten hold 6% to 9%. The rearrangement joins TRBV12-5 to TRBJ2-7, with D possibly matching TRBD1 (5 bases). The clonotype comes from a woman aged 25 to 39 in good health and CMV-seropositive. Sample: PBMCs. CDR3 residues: CASARGSSYEQYF. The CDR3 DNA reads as TGTGCTAGTGCTAGGGGCAGCTCCTACGAGCAGTACTTC.